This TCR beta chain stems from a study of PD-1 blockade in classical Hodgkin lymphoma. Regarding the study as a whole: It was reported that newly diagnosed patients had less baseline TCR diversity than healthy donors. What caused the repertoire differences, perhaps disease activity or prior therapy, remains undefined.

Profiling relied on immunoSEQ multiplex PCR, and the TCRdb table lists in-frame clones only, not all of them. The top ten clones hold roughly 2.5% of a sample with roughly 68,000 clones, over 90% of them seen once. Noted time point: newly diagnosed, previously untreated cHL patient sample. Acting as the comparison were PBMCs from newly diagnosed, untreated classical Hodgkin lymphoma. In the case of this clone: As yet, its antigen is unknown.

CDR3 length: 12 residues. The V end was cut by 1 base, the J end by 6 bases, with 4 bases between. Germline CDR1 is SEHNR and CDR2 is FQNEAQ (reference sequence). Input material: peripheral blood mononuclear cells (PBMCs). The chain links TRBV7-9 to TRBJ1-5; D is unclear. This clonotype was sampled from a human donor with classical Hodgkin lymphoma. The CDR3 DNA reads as TGTGCCAGCAGCTTAGGGGGTCAGCCCCAGCATTTT. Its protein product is CASSLGGQPQHF.